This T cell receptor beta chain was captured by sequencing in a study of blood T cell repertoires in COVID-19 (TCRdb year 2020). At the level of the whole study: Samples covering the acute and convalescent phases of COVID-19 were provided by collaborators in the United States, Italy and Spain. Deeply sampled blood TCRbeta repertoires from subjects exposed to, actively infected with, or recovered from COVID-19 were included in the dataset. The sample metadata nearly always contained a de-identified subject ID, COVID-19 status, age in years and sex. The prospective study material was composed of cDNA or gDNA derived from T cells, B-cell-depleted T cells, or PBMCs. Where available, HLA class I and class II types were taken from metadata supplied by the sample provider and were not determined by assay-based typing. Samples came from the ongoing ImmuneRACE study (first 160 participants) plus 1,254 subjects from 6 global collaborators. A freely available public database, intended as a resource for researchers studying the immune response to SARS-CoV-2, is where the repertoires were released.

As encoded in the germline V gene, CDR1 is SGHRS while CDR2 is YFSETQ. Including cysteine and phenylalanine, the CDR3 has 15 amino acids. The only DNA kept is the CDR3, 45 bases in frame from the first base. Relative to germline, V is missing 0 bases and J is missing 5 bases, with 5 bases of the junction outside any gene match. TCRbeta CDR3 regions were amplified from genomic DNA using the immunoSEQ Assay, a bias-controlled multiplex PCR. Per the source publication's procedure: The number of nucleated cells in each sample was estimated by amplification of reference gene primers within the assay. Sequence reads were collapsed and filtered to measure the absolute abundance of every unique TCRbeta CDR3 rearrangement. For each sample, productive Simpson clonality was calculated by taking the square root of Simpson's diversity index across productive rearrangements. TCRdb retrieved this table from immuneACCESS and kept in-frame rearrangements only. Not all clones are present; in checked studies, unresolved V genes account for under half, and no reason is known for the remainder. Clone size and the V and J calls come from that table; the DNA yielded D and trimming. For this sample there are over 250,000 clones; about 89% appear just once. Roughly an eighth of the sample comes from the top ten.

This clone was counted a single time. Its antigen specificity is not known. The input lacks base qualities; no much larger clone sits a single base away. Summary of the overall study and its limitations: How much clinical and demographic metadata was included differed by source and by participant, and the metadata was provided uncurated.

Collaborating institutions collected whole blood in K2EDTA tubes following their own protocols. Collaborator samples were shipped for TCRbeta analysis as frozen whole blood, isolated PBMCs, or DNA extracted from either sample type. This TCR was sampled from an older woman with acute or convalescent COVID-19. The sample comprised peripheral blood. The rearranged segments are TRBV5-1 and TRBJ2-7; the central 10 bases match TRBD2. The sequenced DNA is TGCGCCAGCAGCTTGGTGGGGACTAGCGCCGACGAGCAGTACTTC. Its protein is CASSLVGTSADEQYF. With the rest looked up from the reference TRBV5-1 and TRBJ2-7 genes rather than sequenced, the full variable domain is KAGVTQTPRYLIKTRGQQVTLSCSPISGHRSVSWYQQTPGQGLQFLFEYFSETQRNKGNFPGRFSGRQFSNSRSEMNVSTLELGDSALYLCASSLVGTSADEQYFGPGTRLTVT.